Listed below are T cell receptor beta chains from one sample, sequenced in a study of regulatory T cells in long-lasting Graves disease. MiXCR, applied by TCRdb to the multiplex PCR reads, yields one record per CDR3 protein. The sample includes roughly 410,000 distinct CDR3 sequences, 15% of them seen just once. These data were also reused for a study on T cells in Graves' hyperthyroidism and ophthalmopathy.

Sample: peripheral blood mononuclear cells (PBMCs), taken at new diagnosis, from a patient treated with antithyroid drugs. The receptors come from a woman aged 40 to 55 with Graves disease. Each CDR3 is given with its conserved first and last residue. The order of the fields is V gene, clone size, D gene, J gene, CDR3 protein, CDR3 DNA. The D gene is left open where the match is weak. The size field is filled for only some rows; it gives once, few, many or a size class.

V: TRBV20-1; size: NA; D: NA; J: TRBJ2-3; CDR3: CSTRDLEGPGADTQYF; DNA: TGCAGTACTAGAGATCTGGAGGGCCCTGGCGCAGATACGCAGTATTTT
V: TRBV5-1; size: NA; D: TRBD1; J: TRBJ2-5; CDR3: CASSWGQGDRGTQYF; DNA: TGCGCCAGCAGCTGGGGACAGGGGGATAGGGGGACCCAGTACTTC
V: TRBV6-1; size: many; D: NA; J: TRBJ2-2; CDR3: CASRRTEVWTGELFF; DNA: TGTGCCAGCAGGAGGACGGAGGTCTGGACCGGGGAGCTGTTTTTT
V: TRBV6-1; size: NA; D: TRBD2; J: TRBJ2-2; CDR3: CASRKPGLAGAGELFF; DNA: TGTGCCAGCAGGAAACCGGGACTAGCGGGAGCCGGGGAGCTGTTTTTT
V: TRBV20-1; size: many; D: NA; J: TRBJ2-7; CDR3: CSARTSSGGDYEQYF; DNA: TGCAGTGCTCGCACCTCCTCAGGGGGGGACTACGAGCAGTACTTC
V: TRBV20-1; size: NA; D: TRBD2; J: TRBJ2-1; CDR3: CSARATWLAGGNEQFF; DNA: TGCAGTGCTAGAGCCACCTGGCTAGCGGGAGGCAATGAGCAGTTCTTC
V: TRBV7-2; size: many; D: NA; J: TRBJ2-7; CDR3: CASSLQGLSSYEQYF; DNA: TGTGCCAGCAGCTTACAGGGCCTCAGCTCCTACGAGCAGTACTTC
V: TRBV24-1; size: many; D: NA; J: TRBJ1-1; CDR3: CATRGAMEGEAFF; DNA: TGTGCCACCAGAGGCGCGATGGAAGGTGAAGCTTTCTTT
V: TRBV29-1; size: NA; D: NA; J: TRBJ2-6; CDR3: CSVKGSGANVLTF; DNA: TGCAGCGTCAAAGGCTCTGGGGCCAACGTCCTGACTTTC
V: TRBV20-1; size: few; D: TRBD2; J: TRBJ2-3; CDR3: CSATDPHRGGDPDTQYF; DNA: TGCAGTGCTACGGACCCCCACCGGGGGGGTGACCCAGATACGCAGTATTTT
V: TRBV7-9; size: NA; D: NA; J: TRBJ2-1; CDR3: CASSRFRGEFEVNEQFF; DNA: TGTGCCAGCAGCCGTTTTCGCGGTGAGTTCGAGGTGAATGAGCAGTTCTTC
V: TRBV14; size: NA; D: NA; J: TRBJ2-4; CDR3: CASSSFPRANIQYF; DNA: TGTGCCAGCAGCTCCTTTCCGAGGGCGAACATTCAGTACTTC
V: TRBV7-7; size: NA; D: NA; J: TRBJ2-3; CDR3: CASSLVDTDTQYF; DNA: TGTGCTAGCAGCTTAGTTGACACAGATACGCAGTATTTT
V: TRBV7-3; size: few; D: TRBD2; J: TRBJ2-1; CDR3: CASSLSGTSRNEQFF; DNA: TGTGCCAGCAGCTTATCCGGGACTAGCAGAAATGAGCAGTTCTTC
V: TRBV27; size: many; D: NA; J: TRBJ1-2; CDR3: CASSHDRSRGYTF; DNA: TGTGCCAGCAGCCACGACAGGAGTAGAGGCTACACCTTC
V: TRBV11-2; size: many; D: TRBD2; J: TRBJ2-1; CDR3: CASTLIVGPSGSSYNEQFF; DNA: TGTGCCAGCACCCTCATAGTGGGACCTAGCGGGAGCTCCTACAATGAGCAGTTCTTC
V: TRBV28; size: NA; D: TRBD1; J: TRBJ2-5; CDR3: CASSRNRDRGETQYF; DNA: TGTGCCAGCAGTCGAAATAGAGACAGGGGAGAGACCCAGTACTTC
V: TRBV3-1; size: many; D: TRBD2; J: TRBJ2-1; CDR3: CASSPALAEYNEQFF; DNA: TGTGCCAGCAGCCCTGCCCTAGCGGAATACAATGAGCAGTTCTTC
V: TRBV20-1; size: NA; D: TRBD1; J: TRBJ1-5; CDR3: CSAQGQMGQPQHF; DNA: TGCAGTGCCCAGGGACAGATGGGACAGCCCCAGCATTTT
V: TRBV20-1; size: NA; D: NA; J: TRBJ2-1; CDR3: CSAREGRRGRSSYNEQFF; DNA: TGCAGTGCTAGAGAGGGTCGGCGTGGGAGAAGCTCCTACAATGAGCAGTTCTTC
V: TRBV11-3; size: many; D: TRBD2; J: TRBJ2-1; CDR3: CASSAPGLSGEQFF; DNA: TGTGCCAGCAGCGCGCCGGGACTATCGGGTGAGCAGTTCTTC
V: TRBV5-6; size: many; D: NA; J: TRBJ1-1; CDR3: CASSFGRRTDKVEAFF; DNA: TGTGCCAGCAGCTTTGGGAGACGGACAGACAAAGTGGAAGCTTTCTTT
V: TRBV12-3/TRBV12-4; size: few; D: TRBD1; J: TRBJ2-2; CDR3: CASSFPRTGGYTGELFF; DNA: TGTGCCAGCAGTTTCCCAAGGACAGGGGGCTACACCGGGGAGCTGTTTTTT
V: TRBV5-1; size: NA; D: TRBD1; J: TRBJ2-4; CDR3: CASSLGDRLNIQYF; DNA: TGCGCCAGCAGCTTGGGGGACAGGTTAAACATTCAGTACTTC
V: TRBV25-1; size: few; D: NA; J: TRBJ2-1; CDR3: CASSQWRNLDNEQFF; DNA: TGTGCCAGCAGTCAGTGGCGGAACTTGGACAATGAGCAGTTCTTC
V: TRBV6-2/TRBV6-3; size: NA; D: NA; J: TRBJ1-5; CDR3: CASMPGGSNQPQHF; DNA: TGTGCCAGCATGCCGGGGGGGAGCAATCAGCCCCAGCATTTT
V: TRBV28; size: many; D: TRBD1; J: TRBJ1-4; CDR3: CASSFFRGSNEKLFF; DNA: TGTGCCAGCAGTTTTTTCAGGGGGTCTAATGAAAAACTGTTTTTT
V: TRBV6-2/TRBV6-3; size: many; D: NA; J: TRBJ2-1; CDR3: CASSYGPPNEQFF; DNA: TGTGCCAGCAGTTACGGACCGCCCAATGAGCAGTTCTTC
V: TRBV7-2; size: many; D: NA; J: TRBJ2-1; CDR3: CASSLAGTGAYNEQFF; DNA: TGTGCCAGCAGCTTAGCCGGGACCGGGGCCTACAATGAGCAGTTCTTC
V: TRBV29-1; size: many; D: TRBD2; J: TRBJ2-7; CDR3: CSVEDGTSEQYF; DNA: TGCAGCGTTGAAGATGGGACTAGCGAGCAGTACTTC
V: TRBV6-1; size: few; D: NA; J: TRBJ1-2; CDR3: CASTRDSTGGGYTF; DNA: TGTGCCAGTACCCGGGACTCCACAGGTGGTGGCTACACCTTC
V: TRBV30; size: NA; D: NA; J: TRBJ1-2; CDR3: CAWVRQRAEYGYTF; DNA: TGTGCCTGGGTTCGACAGAGAGCGGAGTATGGCTACACCTTC
V: TRBV12-3/TRBV12-4; size: many; D: NA; J: TRBJ2-1; CDR3: CASRAVGGSGANEQFF; DNA: TGTGCCAGCAGAGCTGTCGGGGGCTCGGGGGCCAATGAGCAGTTCTTC
V: TRBV6-2/TRBV6-3; size: NA; D: TRBD2; J: TRBJ2-3; CDR3: CASRLAGGIDTQYF; DNA: TGTGCCAGCCGACTAGCGGGAGGGATAGATACGCAGTATTTT
V: TRBV10-1; size: NA; D: NA; J: TRBJ2-3; CDR3: CASSESMGVTDTQYF; DNA: TGCGCCAGCAGCGAGTCGATGGGAGTCACAGATACGCAGTATTTT
V: TRBV7-9; size: many; D: NA; J: TRBJ2-7; CDR3: CASSFMGQGDYEQYF; DNA: TGTGCCAGCAGCTTTATGGGACAAGGGGATTACGAGCAGTACTTC
V: TRBV5-1; size: NA; D: NA; J: TRBJ2-1; CDR3: CASSPPTVGRYYNEQFF; DNA: TGCGCCAGCAGCCCCCCGACGGTGGGCCGTTATTACAATGAGCAGTTCTTC
V: TRBV20-1; size: few; D: TRBD1; J: TRBJ2-3; CDR3: CSASPGTGFTDTQYF; DNA: TGCAGTGCTAGTCCCGGGACAGGCTTCACAGATACGCAGTATTTT
V: TRBV28; size: many; D: TRBD1; J: TRBJ2-1; CDR3: CASRGGNRDRGVYEQFF; DNA: TGTGCCAGCAGGGGGGGTAACCGGGACAGGGGGGTATATGAGCAGTTCTTC
V: TRBV11-2; size: many; D: TRBD2; J: TRBJ2-2; CDR3: CASTPISGLGNTGELFF; DNA: TGTGCCAGCACTCCCATTAGCGGGCTGGGGAACACCGGGGAGCTGTTTTTT